This TCR beta chain was sequenced for a study of CD8+CD57+ T cells in acquired aplastic anemia. The study, taken as a whole, reports: Any difference that existed in CD8+ Simpson's diversity between patients and controls was not significant. The number of CD8+ CDR3 sequences shared by patients and controls was fewer than 35.

A remark on this clonotype: Its antigen is unidentified.

This CDR3 comprises 14 residues. V gave up 8 bases and J gave up 5 bases; unmatched junction bases: 6. Germline values: CDR1 SGHAT, CDR2 FQNNGV. Profiles of TCR beta VDJ and CDR3 were generated from a genomic DNA template. TCRdb called the reads again in MiXCR, with one record for every CDR3 protein. The table shows 100,000 to 150,000 distinct CDR3 sequences, with 45% to 60% occurring only once. CD8+CD57+ cell expansion had been shown by flow cytometry in patients chosen for sequencing. Patients were treatment-naive when blood was sampled. This chain links TRBV11-2 with TRBJ2-1, with 10 bases that match TRBD2. The source is a human donor with aplastic anemia. What was sequenced was sorted CD4+, CD8+, or CD8+CD57+ T cells (not recorded which) from PBMCs. The CDR3 reads CASRGLAAHNEQFF. The CDR3 nucleotides read TGTGCCAGCCGTGGACTAGCGGCTCACAATGAGCAGTTCTTC.